This TCR beta chain was sequenced for a study of shared clonotypes between healthy human individuals. Overall study findings and caveats: The represented genetic and exposure-history diversity was limited by the small number of donors.

As to this clone: What it binds is not known.

Assay used: immunoSEQ multiplex PCR; TCRdb lists only in-frame clones, some missing. The sample lists 520,000 or so clones, about four fifths seen once, with under 15% in the top ten. With V trimmed by 6 bases and J by 4 bases, 8 bases remained unmatched. CDR1 is MDHEN, CDR2 SYDVKM, per germline. The CDR3 has 15 amino acids. None of the donors, who were healthy HIV-negative adults, had recently had acute infections or vaccinations. The donors, all of them Caucasian adults, lived in Nashville, Tennessee. What was sequenced was PBMCs. V and J are TRBV28 and TRBJ2-3; 9 nucleotides agree with TRBD2. This clonotype originated in a woman aged 40 to 55 in good health. Some clones in this sample may be carry-over from other donors' samples. CDR3 coding DNA: TGTGCCAGCAGAGGAGGGACTAGCCCGCCAGATACGCAGTATTTT. Its protein product is CASRGGTSPPDTQYF.